A selection of T cell receptor beta chains follows, all from one sample in a study of T cell changes during pregnancy in multiple sclerosis. TCRdb's table, derived via immunoSEQ multiplex PCR, lists solely in-frame clones and lacks some. Found here are about 36,000 clones, 90% to 95% of them singletons; the top ten hold around 0.45%. The source was CD4+ T cells from peripheral blood mononuclear cells, collected in the second trimester of pregnancy. Receptors were obtained from a female donor in good health, enrolled as a control in a pregnancy study. Both conserved end residues are part of each CDR3. The order of the fields is clone size, J gene, V gene, D gene, CDR3 protein, CDR3 DNA. A D gene is named only where the DNA matches it firmly. Where a row states a size, it is once, few, many or the class of an expanded clone; other rows omit it.

-,TRBJ1-1,TRBV7-8,TRBD1,CASSLNTGANTEAFF,TGTGCCAGCAGCTTAAATACAGGGGCGAACACTGAAGCTTTCTTT
-,TRBJ2-5,TRBV7-2,TRBD2,CASSFGGGQETQYF,TGTGCCAGCAGCTTCGGCGGGGGCCAAGAGACCCAGTACTTC
-,TRBJ1-1,TRBV6-6,-,CASTHGRGLMNTEAFF,TGTGCCAGCACCCATGGGCGGGGCCTCATGAACACTGAAGCTTTCTTT
-,TRBJ2-5,TRBV19,TRBD2,CASSIGTTPETQYF,TGTGCCAGTAGTATCGGGACTACGCCGGAGACCCAGTACTTC
few,TRBJ2-3,TRBV5-6,TRBD1,CASARDRANTQYF,TGTGCCAGCGCGCGGGACAGGGCAAATACGCAGTATTTT
-,TRBJ1-4,TRBV2,-,CASSESGGTNEKLFF,TGTGCCAGCAGTGAGTCTGGGGGGACTAATGAAAAACTGTTTTTT
-,TRBJ2-3,TRBV5-4,TRBD2,CASSRGLAGGPGNTQYF,TGTGCCAGCAGCAGGGGACTAGCGGGAGGGCCAGGAAATACGCAGTATTTT
-,TRBJ2-7,TRBV7-2,TRBD1,CASSWGQTLGEQYF,TGTGCCAGCAGCTGGGGACAGACCCTAGGCGAGCAGTACTTC
-,TRBJ2-3,TRBV5-1,TRBD1,CASSIVDRADTQYF,TGCGCCAGCAGCATCGTGGACAGGGCGGATACGCAGTATTTT
-,TRBJ2-4,TRBV5-4,-,CASGLGGESAKNIQYF,TGTGCCAGCGGCTTAGGGGGGGAATCCGCCAAAAACATTCAGTACTTC
-,TRBJ2-7,TRBV6-5,TRBD1,CASSYSTGAQRKQYF,TGTGCCAGCAGTTACTCCACAGGGGCCCAGCGCAAGCAGTACTTC
once,TRBJ2-3,TRBV2,-,CASSEEAVGGTQYF,TGTGCCAGCAGCGAAGAAGCTGTCGGTGGTACGCAGTATTTT
-,TRBJ2-2,TRBV9,-,CASSVVSGGVNTGELFF,TGTGCCAGCAGCGTAGTGAGTGGCGGGGTGAACACCGGGGAGCTGTTTTTT
-,TRBJ2-1,TRBV6-6,TRBD1,CASYQGVNYNEQFF,TGTGCCAGCTACCAGGGGGTTAACTACAATGAGCAGTTCTTC
-,TRBJ1-5,TRBV6-5,-,CASSYDRKDQPQHF,TGTGCCAGCAGTTACGACAGGAAGGATCAGCCCCAGCATTTT
-,TRBJ2-1,TRBV12-5,TRBD2,CASGPGTSGGVNNEQFF,TGTGCTAGTGGTCCGGGGACTAGCGGGGGGGTAAACAATGAGCAGTTCTTC
-,TRBJ2-5,TRBV19,-,CASSTRTKQETQYF,TGTGCCAGTAGTACCCGGACTAAGCAAGAGACCCAGTACTTC
-,TRBJ2-3,TRBV29-1,-,CSAGLTFTDTQYF,TGCAGCGCTGGACTAACTTTCACAGATACGCAGTATTTT
once,TRBJ2-7,TRBV28,TRBD2,CASSPTGLADEQYF,TGTGCCAGCAGCCCGACAGGACTAGCAGACGAGCAGTACTTC
-,TRBJ2-4,TRBV4-1,-,CASSLNPRDFKNIQYF,TGCGCCAGCAGCCTGAACCCTCGGGACTTTAAAAACATTCAGTACTTC
-,TRBJ1-5,TRBV7-9,-,CASSQDTNQPQHF,TGTGCCAGCAGCCAAGACACCAATCAGCCCCAGCATTTT
-,TRBJ2-6,TRBV7-6,-,CASSRDHSGANVLTF,TGTGCCAGCAGCCGGGATCACTCTGGGGCCAACGTCCTGACTTTC